Included here is one T cell receptor (beta chain) sequence, with context. The entry originates in a study of blood T cell repertoires in COVID-19. Study-level information: Samples representing acute and convalescent COVID-19 were sourced from the United States, Italy and Spain. Sample material is recorded as cDNA or gDNA derived from T cells, B-cell-depleted T cells, or PBMCs.

Germline lookup yields CDR1 LGHDT and CDR2 YNNKEL (reference sequence). This CDR3 has 13 amino acids. Trimming cost V 4 bases and J 2 bases; bases outside gene matches: 1. Per the original data handling: Amplifying reference gene primers gave estimates of nucleated cell counts. The method was immunoSEQ multiplex PCR; TCRdb's version includes in-frame clones alone and lacks a portion of them. The V and J calls and the clone size are those of that table, but D and trimming were determined from the DNA. The sample holds around 99,000 clones, about three quarters seen once. Sequenced input: peripheral blood. This chain connects TRBV3-1 (or the pseudogene TRBV3-2) to TRBJ1-2; TRBD1 matches 7 bases. This clonotype was obtained from a man aged 70 or older with acute or convalescent COVID-19. The CDR3 loop is CASSPGQNYGYTF. As DNA, the CDR3 is TGTGCCAGCAGCCCGGGACAGAACTATGGCTACACCTTC.